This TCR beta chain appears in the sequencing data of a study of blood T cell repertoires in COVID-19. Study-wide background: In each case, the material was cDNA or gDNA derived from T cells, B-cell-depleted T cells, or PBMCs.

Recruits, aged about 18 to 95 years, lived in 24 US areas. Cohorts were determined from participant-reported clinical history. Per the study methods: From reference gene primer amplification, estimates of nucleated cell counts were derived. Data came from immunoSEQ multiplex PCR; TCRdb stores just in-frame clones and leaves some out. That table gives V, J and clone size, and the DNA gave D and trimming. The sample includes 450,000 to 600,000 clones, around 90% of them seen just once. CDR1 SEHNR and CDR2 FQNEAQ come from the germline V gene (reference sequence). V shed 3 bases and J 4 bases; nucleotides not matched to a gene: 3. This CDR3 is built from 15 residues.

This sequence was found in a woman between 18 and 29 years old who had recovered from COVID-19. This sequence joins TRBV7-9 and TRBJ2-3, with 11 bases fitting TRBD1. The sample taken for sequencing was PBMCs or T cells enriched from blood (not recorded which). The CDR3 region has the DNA TGTGCCAGCAGCTTGGGACAGGGGGATGCAGATACGCAGTATTTT. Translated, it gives CASSLGQGDADTQYF.